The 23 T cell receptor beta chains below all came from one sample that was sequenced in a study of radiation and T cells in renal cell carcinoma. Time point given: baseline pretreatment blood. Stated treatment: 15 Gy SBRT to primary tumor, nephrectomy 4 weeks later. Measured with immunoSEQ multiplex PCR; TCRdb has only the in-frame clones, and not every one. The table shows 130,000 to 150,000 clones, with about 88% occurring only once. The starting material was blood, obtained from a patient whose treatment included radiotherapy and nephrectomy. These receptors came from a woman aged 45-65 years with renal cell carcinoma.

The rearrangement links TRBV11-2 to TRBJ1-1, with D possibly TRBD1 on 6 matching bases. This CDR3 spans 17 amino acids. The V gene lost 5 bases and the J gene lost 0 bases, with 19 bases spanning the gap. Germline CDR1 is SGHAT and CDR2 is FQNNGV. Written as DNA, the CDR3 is TGTGCCAGCAGCCCAAGGGGGTCGGGCGCCTTGAACACTGAAGCTTTCTTT. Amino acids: CASSPRGSGALNTEAFF.

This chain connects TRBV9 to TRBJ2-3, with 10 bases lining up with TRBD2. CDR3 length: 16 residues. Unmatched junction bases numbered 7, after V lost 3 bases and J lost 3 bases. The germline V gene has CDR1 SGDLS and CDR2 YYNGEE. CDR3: CASSEQRGGMTDTQYF. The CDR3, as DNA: TGTGCCAGCAGCGAGCAGCGGGGGGGCATGACAGATACGCAGTATTTT. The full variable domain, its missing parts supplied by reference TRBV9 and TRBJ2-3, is DSGVTQTPKHLITATGQRVTLRCSPRSGDLSVYWYQQSLDQGLQFLIQYYNGEERAKGNILERFSAQQFPDLHSELNLSSLELGDSALYFCASSEQRGGMTDTQYFGPGTRLTVL.

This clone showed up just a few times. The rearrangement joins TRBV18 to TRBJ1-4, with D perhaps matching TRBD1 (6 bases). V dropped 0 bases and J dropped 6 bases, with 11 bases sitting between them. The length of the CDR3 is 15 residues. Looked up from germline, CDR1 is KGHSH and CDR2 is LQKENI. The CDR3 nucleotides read TGTGCCAGCTCACCACCGGCAGGGGCGGATGAAAAACTGTTTTTT. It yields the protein CASSPPAGADEKLFF.

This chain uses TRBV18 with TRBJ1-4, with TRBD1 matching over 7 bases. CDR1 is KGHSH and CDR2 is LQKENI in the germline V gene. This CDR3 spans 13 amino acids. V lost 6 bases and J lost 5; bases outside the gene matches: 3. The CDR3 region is CASSSGQNEKLFF. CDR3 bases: TGTGCCAGCTCTTCGGGACAGAATGAAAAACTGTTTTTT.

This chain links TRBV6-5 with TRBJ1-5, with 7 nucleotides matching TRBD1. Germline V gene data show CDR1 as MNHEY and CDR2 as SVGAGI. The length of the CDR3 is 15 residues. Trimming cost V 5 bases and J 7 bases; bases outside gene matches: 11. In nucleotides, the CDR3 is TGTGCCAGCAGTACCAGACAGGGAGGGAACCAGCCCCAGCATTTT. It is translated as CASSTRQGGNQPQHF.

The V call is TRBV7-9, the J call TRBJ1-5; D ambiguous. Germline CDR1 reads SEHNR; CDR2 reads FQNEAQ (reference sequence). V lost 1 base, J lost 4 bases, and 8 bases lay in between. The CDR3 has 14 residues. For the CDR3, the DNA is TGTGCCAGCAGCTTAGGGGATACAAATCAGCCCCAGCATTTT. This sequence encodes CASSLGDTNQPQHF.

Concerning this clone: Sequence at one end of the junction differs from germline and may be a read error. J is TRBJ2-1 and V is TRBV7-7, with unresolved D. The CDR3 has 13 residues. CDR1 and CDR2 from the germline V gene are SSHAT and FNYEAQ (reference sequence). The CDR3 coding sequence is TGTGCTAGCAGCTTAGCAAACTCCAATGAGCAGTTCTTC. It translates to CASSLANSNEQFF.

CDR3 region: CASSLSGGSLPRTDTQYF. In DNA, the CDR3 is TGTGCCAGCTCGCTTTCGGGGGGGTCCCTGCCACGCACAGATACGCAGTATTTT. The genes are TRBV18 and TRBJ2-3, with TRBD2 identical over 8 bases. The CDR3 extends over 18 amino acids. V shed 6 bases and J 1 base; nucleotides not matched to a gene: 15. CDR1 and CDR2 (germline): KGHSH, LQKENI.

The CDR3 is CASSINRNTGELFF. CDR3 bases: TGTGCCAGTAGTATAAACAGAAACACCGGGGAGCTGTTTTTT. This chain joins TRBV19 and TRBJ2-2; D uncertain. The CDR3 is made up of 14 amino acids. Trimming pared 2 bases from V and 2 bases from J, leaving 6 bases between. Germline V gene sequence: CDR1 LNHDA, CDR2 SQIVND (reference sequence). Variable domain in full (rest from reference TRBV19 and TRBJ2-2): DGGITQSPKYLFRKEGQNVTLSCEQNLNHDAMYWYRQDPGQGLRLIYYSQIVNDFQKGDIAEGYSVSREKKESFPLTVTSAQKNPTAFYLCASSINRNTGELFFGEGSRLTVL.

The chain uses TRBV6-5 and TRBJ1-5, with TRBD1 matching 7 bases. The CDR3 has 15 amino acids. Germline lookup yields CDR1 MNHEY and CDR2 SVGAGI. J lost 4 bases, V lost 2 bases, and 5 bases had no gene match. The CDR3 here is CASSYTGVWNQPQHF. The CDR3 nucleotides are TGTGCCAGCAGTTACACAGGGGTTTGGAATCAGCCCCAGCATTTT.

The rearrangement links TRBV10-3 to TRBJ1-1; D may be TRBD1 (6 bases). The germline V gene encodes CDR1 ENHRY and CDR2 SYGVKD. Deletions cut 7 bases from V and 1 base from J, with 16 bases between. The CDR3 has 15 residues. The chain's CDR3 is CAIKTPQGGNTEAFF. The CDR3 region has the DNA TGTGCCATCAAAACGCCTCAAGGGGGGAACACTGAAGCTTTCTTT.

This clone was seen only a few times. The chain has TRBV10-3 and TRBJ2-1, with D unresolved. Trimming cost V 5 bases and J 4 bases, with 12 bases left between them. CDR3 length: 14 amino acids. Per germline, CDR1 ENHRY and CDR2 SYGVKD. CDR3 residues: CAISLSPDYNEQFF. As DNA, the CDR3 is TGTGCCATCAGTCTCAGTCCGGATTACAATGAGCAGTTCTTC.

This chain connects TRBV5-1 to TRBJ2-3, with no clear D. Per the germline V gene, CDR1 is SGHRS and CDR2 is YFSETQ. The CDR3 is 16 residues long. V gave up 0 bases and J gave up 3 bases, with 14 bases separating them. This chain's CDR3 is CASSLASPSGTDTQYF. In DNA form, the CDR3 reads TGCGCCAGCAGCTTGGCATCGCCTAGTGGTACAGATACGCAGTATTTT.

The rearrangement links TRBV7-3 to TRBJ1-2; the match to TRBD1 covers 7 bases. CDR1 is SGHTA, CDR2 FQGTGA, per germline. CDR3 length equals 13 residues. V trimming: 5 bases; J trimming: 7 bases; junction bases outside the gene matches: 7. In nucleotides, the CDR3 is TGTGCCAGCAGCACGGCAGGGGGTAGTGGCTACACCTTC. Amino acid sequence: CASSTAGGSGYTF.

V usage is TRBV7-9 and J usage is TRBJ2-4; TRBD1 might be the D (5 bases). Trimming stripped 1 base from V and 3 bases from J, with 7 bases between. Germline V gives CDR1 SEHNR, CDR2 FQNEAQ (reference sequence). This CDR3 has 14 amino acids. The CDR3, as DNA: TGTGCCAGCAGCTTAGGGGGCAGCAAAAACATTCAGTACTTC. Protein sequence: CASSLGGSKNIQYF.

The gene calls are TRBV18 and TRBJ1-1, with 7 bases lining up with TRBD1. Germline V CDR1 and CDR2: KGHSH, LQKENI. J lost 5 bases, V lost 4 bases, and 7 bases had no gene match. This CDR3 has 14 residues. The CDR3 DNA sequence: TGTGCCAGCTCACTGACGACAGGGCGGACTGAAGCTTTCTTT. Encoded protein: CASSLTTGRTEAFF. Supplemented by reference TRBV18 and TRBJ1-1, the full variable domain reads NAGVMQNPRHLVRRRGQEARLRCSPMKGHSHVYWYRQLPEEGLKFMVYLQKENIIDESGMPKERFSAEFPKEGPSILRIQQVVRGDSAAYFCASSLTTGRTEAFFGQGTRLTVV.

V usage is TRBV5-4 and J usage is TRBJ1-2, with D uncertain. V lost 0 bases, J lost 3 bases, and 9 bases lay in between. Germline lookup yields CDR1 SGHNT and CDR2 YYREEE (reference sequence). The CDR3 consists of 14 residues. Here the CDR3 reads CASSLDILDYGYTF. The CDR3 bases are TGTGCCAGCAGCTTGGACATTTTGGACTATGGCTACACCTTC.

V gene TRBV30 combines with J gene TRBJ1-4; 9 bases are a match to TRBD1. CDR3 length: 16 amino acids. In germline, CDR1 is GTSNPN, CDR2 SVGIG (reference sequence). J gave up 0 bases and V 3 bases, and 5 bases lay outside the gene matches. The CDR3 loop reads CAWRGTGLSTNEKLFF. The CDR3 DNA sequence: TGTGCCTGGAGGGGGACAGGGCTTTCAACTAATGAAAAACTGTTTTTT.

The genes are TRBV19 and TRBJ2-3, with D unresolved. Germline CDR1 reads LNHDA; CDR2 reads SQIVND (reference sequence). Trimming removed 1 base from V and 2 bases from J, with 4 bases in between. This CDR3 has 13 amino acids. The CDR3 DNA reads TGTGCCAGTAGTATAGGGGACACAGATACGCAGTATTTT. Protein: CASSIGDTDTQYF.

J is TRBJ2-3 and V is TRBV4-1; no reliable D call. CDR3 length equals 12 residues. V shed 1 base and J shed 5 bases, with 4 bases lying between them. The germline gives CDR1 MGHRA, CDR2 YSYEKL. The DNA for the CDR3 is TGCGCCAGCAGCCAAGTTATAGATACGCAGTATTTT. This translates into CASSQVIDTQYF.

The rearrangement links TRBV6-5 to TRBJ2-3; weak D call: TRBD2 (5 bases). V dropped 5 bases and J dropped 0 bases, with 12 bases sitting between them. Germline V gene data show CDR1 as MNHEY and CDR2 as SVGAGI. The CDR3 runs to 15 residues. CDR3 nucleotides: TGTGCCAGCAGTGCGGAGGTCTCTAGCACAGATACGCAGTATTTT. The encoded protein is CASSAEVSSTDTQYF.

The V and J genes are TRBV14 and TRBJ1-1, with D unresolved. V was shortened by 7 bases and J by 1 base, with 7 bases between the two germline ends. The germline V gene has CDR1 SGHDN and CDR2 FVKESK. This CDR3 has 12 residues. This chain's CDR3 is CASNLGNTEAFF. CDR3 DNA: TGTGCCAGCAATCTCGGGAACACTGAAGCTTTCTTT.

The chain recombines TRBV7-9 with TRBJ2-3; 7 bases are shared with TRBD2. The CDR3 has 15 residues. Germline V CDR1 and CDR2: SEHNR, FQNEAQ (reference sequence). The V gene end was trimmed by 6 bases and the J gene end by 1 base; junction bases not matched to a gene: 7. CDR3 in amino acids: CASSSERGRTDTQYF. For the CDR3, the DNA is TGTGCCAGCAGTTCAGAGCGGGGTCGCACAGATACGCAGTATTTT.